The sequence of this T cell receptor beta chain was determined in a study of T cell repertoires in cytomegalovirus infection. TCRdb independently ran MiXCR on the reads; one entry per CDR3 protein. The sample holds some 500,000 distinct CDR3 sequences; under 45% are singletons and the top ten take 48%. Remarks on this clonotype: Its cognate antigen is unknown.

Looked up from germline, CDR1 is LNHDA and CDR2 is SQIVND (reference sequence). The trim removed 6 bases at V and 3 bases at J, leaving 17 bases unmatched. The CDR3 sequence is 18 residues long. This chain links TRBV19 with TRBJ2-3, with 8 bases lining up with TRBD2. This sequence was found in a human donor in good health (CMV status not recorded). Some clones in this sample may be carry-over from other donors' samples. The material was cultured PBMCs, obtained from culture after CMV antigen stimulation. The CDR3 DNA reads as TGTGCCAGTAGAAAACGGGCCGGGAGGGCCGAGCAAACAGATACGCAGTATTTT. This translates into CASRKRAGRAEQTDTQYF.